This T cell receptor (beta chain) emerged from a study of shared clonotypes between healthy human individuals. Study results and limitations: Only blood underwent sampling, and tissue repertoires likely differ.

Germline V gives CDR1 SGHRS, CDR2 YFSETQ. V was cut by 5 bases and J by 5 bases, with 17 bases left in between. This CDR3 has 15 residues. This clone was found once. Its specificity is not known. Assay used: immunoSEQ multiplex PCR; TCRdb lists only in-frame clones, some missing. The sample includes millions of clones, over 85% of them seen just once. The material sequenced was naive CD4+ T cells sorted from blood. Stated subset: CD45RA+ positively selected. The receptor was derived from a man younger than 35 in good health. The chain employs TRBV5-1 and TRBJ2-4; D may be TRBD1 (5 bases). The CDR3 is CASRAGFTVQNIQYF. The DNA of the CDR3 is TGCGCCAGCAGGGCAGGGTTCACAGTCCAAAACATTCAGTACTTC. Full variable domain (outside the CDR3, taken from reference TRBV5-1 and TRBJ2-4): KAGVTQTPRYLIKTRGQQVTLSCSPISGHRSVSWYQQTPGQGLQFLFEYFSETQRNKGNFPGRFSGRQFSNSRSEMNVSTLELGDSALYLCASRAGFTVQNIQYFGAGTRLSVL.